Sequencing of this TCR beta chain was carried out in a study of shared clonotypes between healthy human individuals. About 33,000 T cell genomes (roughly 190 ng DNA) went into each sorted-subset replicate. Libraries were prepared by immunoSEQ multiplex PCR; TCRdb keeps only in-frame clonotypes and omits some of them. Among some 1.4 million clones, 95% to 97% were seen once, and the ten largest hold 1.2%. With regard to this clone: Its antigen remains unidentified.

Study-wide results and limits: Only blood was sampled; tissue repertoires likely differ. Incomplete sequencing of sorted subsets was indicated by rarefaction despite large depth. Generally, estimated richness proved larger in naive subsets than it did in memory subsets.

The length of the CDR3 is 20 residues. With 4 bases clipped from V and 0 bases from J, the junction kept 18 bases outside the gene matches. In germline, CDR1 is SQVTM, CDR2 ANQGSEA. Sequencing was carried out using naive CD4+ T cells sorted from blood. Subset here: CD45RA+ positively selected. This chain joins TRBV29-1 and TRBJ2-1, with 10 bases lining up with TRBD1. This clonotype originated in a man under 40 in good health. DNA of the CDR3: TGCAGCGTTGTCACCTGGACAGGGGGACCCTCAGCCTACTCCTACAATGAGCAGTTCTTC. Amino acids: CSVVTWTGGPSAYSYNEQFF.